The 30 T cell receptor beta chains below were found in one sample sequenced in a study of human T cells and chemical hapten exposure. MiXCR was run by TCRdb on the RACE reads, yielding one entry per CDR3 protein. The table includes fewer than 140,000 distinct CDR3 sequences, about 12% detected once. Time point reported: pre-sensitization, week 0. Treatment: therapeutic diphenylcyclopropenone sensitization with weekly scalp DPC. The source was whole blood, collected in connection with sensitization to the hapten diphenylcyclopropenone (DPC). The receptors come from a woman aged 45 to 65 with alopecia areata. Some clones in this sample may be carry-over from other donors' samples.

This clonotype appeared many times. The chain carries TRBV21-1 and TRBJ2-5; TRBD2 was called by the table and not checked on the DNA. TRBV21-1 is reported as a pseudogene. The CDR3 extends over 19 amino acids. CDR3 in amino acids: CASSNYYPMKRGFQETQYF. The CDR3 DNA reads TGTGCCAGCAGCAACTACTATCCTATGAAGCGGGGTTTTCAAGAGACCCAGTACTTC.

This clonotype has a handful of counts. The J gene is TRBJ2-6, the V gene TRBV15, with D hard to call. Per the germline V gene, CDR1 is LNHNV and CDR2 is YYDKDF (reference sequence). The CDR3 extends over 15 amino acids. The V gene lost 7 bases and the J gene lost 2 bases, with 12 bases spanning the gap. The CDR3 reads CATTRARTGANVLTF. The DNA for the CDR3 is TGTGCCACCACACGGGCCCGTACTGGGGCCAACGTCCTGACTTTC.

This clonotype was observed a handful of times. The chain combines TRBV18 with TRBJ2-2; D is ambiguous. Trimming cost V 0 bases and J 4 bases, with 3 bases left between them. Germline V gene data show CDR1 as KGHSH and CDR2 as LQKENI. This CDR3 comprises 13 residues. CDR3 sequence reads: CASSPPSTGELFF. DNA for the CDR3: TGTGCCAGCTCACCACCGAGCACCGGGGAGCTGTTTTTT. Full variable domain (remainder filled in from reference TRBV18 and TRBJ2-2): NAGVMQNPRHLVRRRGQEARLRCSPMKGHSHVYWYRQLPEEGLKFMVYLQKENIIDESGMPKERFSAEFPKEGPSILRIQQVVRGDSAAYFCASSPPSTGELFFGEGSRLTVL.

The chain recombines TRBV4-3 with TRBJ2-7; the D gene could be TRBD1 or TRBD2 (5 bases each). Germline V lookup: CDR1 LGHNA, CDR2 YSLEER. Deletions cut 2 bases from V and 6 bases from J, with 14 bases between. The CDR3 is 14 residues long. The CDR3 sequence is CASSQSSPGAEQYF. DNA for the CDR3: TGCGCCAGCAGCCAATCGTCCCCCGGGGCCGAGCAGTACTTC.

The sample holds a few counts of this clonotype. The rearrangement links TRBV20-1 to TRBJ2-7; a weak D match, TRBD2 (5 bases). Looked up from germline, CDR1 is DFQATT and CDR2 is SNEGSKA (reference sequence). V shed 5 bases and J shed 0 bases, with 17 bases lying between them. The CDR3 is 15 amino acids. CDR3 loop: CSALGFGVNSYEQYF. The CDR3 region has the DNA TGCAGTGCTCTAGGTTTCGGGGTAAACTCCTACGAGCAGTACTTC.

The rearrangement links TRBV7-9 to TRBJ2-7, with D tentatively TRBD1 (5 bases). The V end lost 4 bases, the J end lost 5 bases, and 12 bases lay between the germline ends. The germline V gene has CDR1 SEHNR and CDR2 FQNEAQ (reference sequence). The CDR3 length is 13 residues. The CDR3 DNA follows: TGTGCCAGCAGCTCCCGGACACGGAACGAGCAGTACTTC. It yields the protein CASSSRTRNEQYF.

The table lists this clonotype with a few counts. This rearrangement joins TRBV7-9 to TRBJ1-1; D is undetermined. V shed 5 bases and J shed 11 bases, with 15 bases lying between them. The CDR3 contains 12 residues. From germline, CDR1 is SEHNR and CDR2 FQNEAQ (reference sequence). This chain's CDR3 is CASSPGRGRAFF. CDR3 DNA sequence: TGTGCCAGCAGCCCCGGACGGGGAAGGGCTTTCTTT. Full variable domain (outside the CDR3, taken from reference TRBV7-9 and TRBJ1-1): DTGVSQNPRHKITKRGQNVTFRCDPISEHNRLYWYRQTLGQGPEFLTYFQNEAQLEKSRLLSDRFSAERPKGSFSTLEIQRTEQGDSAMYLCASSPGRGRAFFGQGTRLTVV.

The rearrangement joins TRBV28 to TRBJ1-5, with D perhaps matching TRBD1 (6 bases). V gave up 9 bases and J gave up 7 bases, with 13 bases separating them. Looked up from germline, CDR1 is MDHEN and CDR2 is SYDVKM. The CDR3 is made up of 12 amino acids. Written as DNA, the CDR3 is TGTGCCAGTAAGGGGGGCCCCCAGCCCCAGCATTTT. Residues: CASKGGPQPQHF.

The V and J genes are TRBV7-6 and TRBJ2-5; D gene unclear. The CDR3 is 14 amino acids. In germline, CDR1 is SGHVS, CDR2 FNYEAQ. V shed 5 bases and J shed 1 base, with 11 bases lying between them. CDR3 sequence (DNA): TGTGCCAGCAGCCTAACACGGACCCAAGAGACCCAGTACTTC. It is translated as CASSLTRTQETQYF.

This clonotype was seen many times. The chain uses TRBV29-1 and TRBJ1-2, with D perhaps TRBD1 (5 bases). Between the trimmed V and J ends, which lost 3 bases and 8 bases, there was a span of 13 bases. This CDR3 spans 12 amino acids. CDR1 is SQVTM and CDR2 is ANQGSEA in the germline V gene. CDR3 sequence (DNA): TGCAGCGTTGAGGGGCCTGGGAAAGGCTACACCTTC. This codes for CSVEGPGKGYTF.

This clonotype was observed at least ten times. The rearrangement uses TRBV28 and TRBJ1-2, with D possibly TRBD1 on 6 matching bases. The CDR3 is made up of 18 amino acids. Germline CDR1 and CDR2: MDHEN and SYDVKM. V was clipped by 5 bases and J by 3 bases, with 25 bases between them. The CDR3 protein is CASSPRPGTSRGYYGYTF. The CDR3 nucleotides are TGTGCCAGCAGTCCGAGACCCGGGACATCCCGGGGATACTATGGCTACACCTTC.

This clonotype was seen many times. The chain joins TRBV7-9 to TRBJ1-5; unclear D gene. CDR1 SEHNR and CDR2 FQNEAQ come from the germline V gene (reference sequence). Trimming stripped 2 bases from V and 2 bases from J, with 7 bases between. The CDR3 loop spans 14 amino acids. CDR3 residues: CASSLRQGNQPQHF. The CDR3 nucleotides read TGTGCCAGCAGCTTAAGGCAGGGCAATCAGCCCCAGCATTTT.

The chain has TRBV3-1 and TRBJ1-3; D remains unclear. The V gene lost 5 bases and the J gene lost 2 bases, with 16 bases spanning the gap. The CDR3 is 16 residues long. Germline V gene lookup returns CDR1 LGHDT and CDR2 YNNKEL (reference sequence). CDR3 DNA: TGTGCCAGCAGCACGATCTCCCCGCTCCCTGGAAACACCATATATTTT. Protein sequence: CASSTISPLPGNTIYF.

The gene calls are TRBV6-5 and TRBJ2-3, with D unclear. V was clipped by 3 bases and J by 2 bases, with 18 bases between them. Germline CDR1 and CDR2: MNHEY and SVGAGI. The CDR3 has 17 amino acids. CDR3 bases: TGTGCCAGCAGTTATTCGTCTTGGTACAGCAACACAGATACGCAGTATTTT. Protein sequence: CASSYSSWYSNTDTQYF.

This sequence joins TRBV12-3 or TRBV12-4 and TRBJ2-1; the match to TRBD2 covers 10 bases. CDR3 size: 17 residues. J lost 0 bases, V lost 7 bases, and 9 bases had no gene match. Here the CDR3 reads CASMSLAGRASYNEQFF. The CDR3 nucleotides read TGTGCCAGCATGTCACTAGCGGGGCGGGCCTCCTACAATGAGCAGTTCTTC.

As for this clonotype: This is likely a read error, given that the CDR3 carries no conserved phenylalanine or tryptophan at its end. The V gene is TRBV12-3 or TRBV12-4, the J gene TRBJ2-1, with TRBD1 matching 10 bases. This CDR3 comprises 16 residues. V lost 3 bases, J lost 1 base, and 3 bases stayed unmatched. The CDR3 sequence is CASSFRDRGSYNEQFS. The DNA for the CDR3 is TGTGCCAGCAGTTTCCGGGACAGGGGTTCCTACAATGAGCAGTTCTCC.

This clonotype was picked up a small number of times. This sequence joins TRBV7-9 and TRBJ1-1; no clear D gene. Germline V gene lookup returns CDR1 SEHNR and CDR2 FQNEAQ (reference sequence). CDR3 length equals 14 residues. The ends were cut back, 3 bases at V and 6 bases at J, with 14 bases in the middle. In DNA form, the CDR3 reads TGTGCCAGCAGCTTCCGGGGAGGCAAGCCTGAAGCTTTCTTT. Amino acids: CASSFRGGKPEAFF.

This clonotype was counted a few times. J is TRBJ1-1 and V is TRBV12-3 or TRBV12-4, with D possibly matching TRBD1 (5 bases). There are 15 residues in the CDR3. V dropped 6 bases and J dropped 1 base, with 15 bases sitting between them. CDR3 DNA sequence: TGTGCCAGCAGAAGTAGTAGGGGAAGGAACACTGAAGCTTTCTTT. Translating it yields CASRSSRGRNTEAFF.

This clonotype was found a few times. The chain combines TRBV12-3 or TRBV12-4 with TRBJ2-2, with D hard to call. The CDR3 runs to 14 residues. The germline V and J ends were trimmed by 9 bases and 1 base, with 12 bases remaining between them. The CDR3 coding sequence is TGTGCCAGGGGGTATCCTGGGAACACCGGGGAGCTGTTTTTT. This sequence encodes CARGYPGNTGELFF.

The chain links TRBV11-2 to TRBJ2-7, with D perhaps being TRBD1 or TRBD2 (5 bases each). CDR3 size: 16 residues. The V and J ends lost 7 bases and 0 bases respectively, with 19 bases between them. Per germline, CDR1 SGHAT and CDR2 FQNNGV. The CDR3 DNA is TGTGCCAGCACCCCGAGGGTAGGGGAGCACTCCTACGAGCAGTACTTC. This gives the protein CASTPRVGEHSYEQYF.

This clonotype has ten or more counts. This rearrangement joins TRBV19 to TRBJ2-2; TRBD1 matches 8 bases. V dropped 9 bases and J dropped 5; count of bases not matched to a gene: 5. The CDR3 has 13 amino acids. The germline gives CDR1 LNHDA, CDR2 SQIVND (reference sequence). The CDR3 here is CASRGQGTGELFF. CDR3 sequence (DNA): TGTGCCAGCAGGGGGCAAGGGACCGGGGAGCTGTTTTTT. Using reference TRBV19 and TRBJ2-2 for the parts outside the CDR3, the full variable domain is DGGITQSPKYLFRKEGQNVTLSCEQNLNHDAMYWYRQDPGQGLRLIYYSQIVNDFQKGDIAEGYSVSREKKESFPLTVTSAQKNPTAFYLCASRGQGTGELFFGEGSRLTVL.

This chain links TRBV28 with TRBJ2-4; no firm D call. Germline V gives CDR1 MDHEN, CDR2 SYDVKM. V shed 6 bases and J shed 8 bases, with 14 bases lying between them. CDR3 length equals 13 residues. CDR3 sequence reads: CASSSGIRDIQYF. In DNA, the CDR3 is TGTGCCAGCAGCTCCGGTATTAGGGACATTCAGTACTTC.

This clonotype came up many times. The chain carries TRBV2 and TRBJ2-1, with 8 bases aligning to TRBD2. The CDR3 loop spans 15 amino acids. V gave up 7 bases and J gave up 3 bases; unmatched junction bases: 8. Germline V CDR1 and CDR2: SNHLY, FYNNEI. CDR3 DNA: TGTGCCAGCACCGGGGGGGTTGCGGGCTACAATGAGCAGTTCTTC. This codes for CASTGGVAGYNEQFF. Looking up the rest from reference TRBV2 and TRBJ2-1 gives the full variable domain: EPEVTQTPSHQVTQMGQEVILRCVPISNHLYFYWYRQILGQKVEFLVSFYNNEISEKSEIFDDQFSVERPDGSNFTLKIRSTKLEDSAMYFCASTGGVAGYNEQFFGPGTRLTVL.

J is TRBJ1-1 and V is TRBV3-1; D is unresolved. Germline CDR1 LGHDT, CDR2 YNNKEL (reference sequence). The CDR3 spans 16 residues. V gave up 1 base and J gave up 0 bases, with 12 bases separating them. CDR3 coding DNA: TGTGCCAGCAGCCAAGGCTCGGGATCCCTGAACACTGAAGCTTTCTTT. Amino acids: CASSQGSGSLNTEAFF.

This clonotype showed up many times. CDR3 sequence (DNA): TGTGCCAGCAGTTACACCAGAGTCGAAAAACTGTTTTTT. The encoded protein is CASSYTRVEKLFF. The chain uses TRBV6-5 and TRBJ1-4; D uncertain. The CDR3 totals 13 residues. The germline V and J ends were trimmed by 2 bases and 8 bases, with 9 bases remaining between them. Germline V lookup: CDR1 MNHEY, CDR2 SVGAGI.

This clonotype was observed a few times. This sequence joins TRBV28 and TRBJ2-3; no definite D call. Per the germline V gene, CDR1 is MDHEN and CDR2 is SYDVKM. The V and J ends lost 6 bases and 2 bases respectively, with 6 bases between them. The CDR3 sequence is 12 residues long. CDR3 in amino acids: CASRKSTDTQYF. CDR3 DNA: TGTGCCAGCAGAAAATCCACAGATACGCAGTATTTT.

The sample holds a few counts of this clonotype. The DNA of the CDR3 is TGCGCCAGCAGCGAACCGGGAACATCAGAGACCCAGTACTTC. Its protein product is CASSEPGTSETQYF. The rearrangement joins TRBV5-1 to TRBJ2-5, with a weak D call TRBD2 (5 bases). This CDR3 is 14 amino acids long. Germline loops: CDR1 SGHRS, CDR2 YFSETQ. V dropped 4 bases and J dropped 4 bases, with 14 bases sitting between them.

This clonotype was observed at least ten times. The V and J genes are TRBV28 and TRBJ1-5; D remains ambiguous. Looked up from germline, CDR1 is MDHEN and CDR2 is SYDVKM. V was trimmed by 2 bases and J by 6 bases, leaving 17 bases between them. The CDR3 spans 16 residues. CDR3 in amino acids: CASSLEDGWSIQPQHF. In DNA form, the CDR3 reads TGTGCCAGCAGTTTAGAAGACGGCTGGAGTATTCAGCCCCAGCATTTT. Full variable domain (rest looked up from reference TRBV28 and TRBJ1-5): DVKVTQSSRYLVKRTGEKVFLECVQDMDHENMFWYRQDPGLGLRLIYFSYDVKMKEKGDIPEGYSVSREKKERFSLILESASTNQTSMYLCASSLEDGWSIQPQHFGDGTRLSIL.

CDR3 in amino acids: CASRQAVGYTF. The CDR3 nucleotides are TGTGCCAGCCGGCAGGCGGTAGGCTACACCTTC. This chain links TRBV28 with TRBJ1-2; D is unresolved. The CDR3 runs to 11 residues. V dropped 8 bases and J dropped 8 bases, with 12 bases sitting between them. Germline V gene sequence: CDR1 MDHEN, CDR2 SYDVKM.

As regards this clonotype: A much larger clone differs by one base, so this may be a read error. Without the conserved terminal phenylalanine or tryptophan, this CDR3 likely stems from a read error. The V gene is TRBV7-2, the J gene TRBJ2-5; possible D gene TRBD2, 6 bases. Trimming shortened V by 3 bases and J by 1 base, and 9 bases separated the two germline ends. The CDR3 extends over 14 amino acids. Germline assignment: CDR1 SGHTA and CDR2 FQGNSA. The DNA of the CDR3 is TGTGCCAGCAGCTTTAGGCGGGGCCAAGAGACCCAGTACTTA. Protein product: CASSFRRGQETQYL.